Detailed here is one TCR beta chain. Other DNA sequences within the sample encode an identical CDR3. Measured with immunoSEQ multiplex PCR; TCRdb has only the in-frame clones, and not every one. The data hold 150,000 to 200,000 clones, with over 75% observed a single time. The data were taken from a study of blood T cell repertoires in COVID-19. This CDR3 is built from 12 residues. The ends were cut back, 5 bases at V and 4 bases at J, with 9 bases in the middle. Germline lookup yields CDR1 MNHEY and CDR2 SVGAGI. What was sequenced was peripheral blood. The source of this sequence is a man aged 55-75 years who had recovered from COVID-19. This sequence joins TRBV6-5 and TRBJ2-7; possibly TRBD1 for D (5 bases). The DNA of the CDR3 is TGTGCCAGCAGTCCCCAGGGATACGAGCAGTACTTC. This gives the protein CASSPQGYEQYF.